This T cell receptor beta chain was recorded in a study of vaccination and CD4 T cells after COVID-19. Study as a whole: Some control cultures received a CEFX pool, which served as the positive control. Others received an HIV-1 Nef pool or no peptide.

Regarding this clonotype: The target antigen is unknown.

Scientists ran DNA taken from cultured CD4+ T cells through the Oncomine TCR Beta short-read assay for sequencing. TCRdb re-analysed the PCR reads in MiXCR, keeping a single row per CDR3 protein. The sample lists 2,000 to 2,500 distinct CDR3 sequences, around 18% occurring once. The treatment here: 10-day PBMC culture with coronavirus spike peptide pools or control peptides (ViraFEST assay). CD4+ T-cell collection from the unexposed donor predated the COVID-19 pandemic (2011-2018). Wells that each held fewer than 2.5 million PBMCs were cultured with roughly 9.5 IU/ml IL-2 and 7.5 to 10 ug/ml peptide pools. Overall study results and limits: Within convalescent individuals, 304 out of 307 vaccine-specific clones proved to be spike mono-reactive.

The CDR3 loop spans 16 amino acids. Germline CDR1 SGHNT, CDR2 YYREEE (reference sequence). Trimming took off 1 base at V and 7 bases at J, with 20 bases between the two ends. The rearrangement uses TRBV5-4 and TRBJ1-2; D may be TRBD1 (5 bases). This sequence was found in a human donor in good health. The material sequenced was CD4+ T cells from blood, cultured in vitro. In DNA form, the CDR3 reads TGTGCCAGCAGCTTGCACTCAGGGAGCCCGGGGAGTGGCTACACCTTC. Amino acids: CASSLHSGSPGSGYTF.